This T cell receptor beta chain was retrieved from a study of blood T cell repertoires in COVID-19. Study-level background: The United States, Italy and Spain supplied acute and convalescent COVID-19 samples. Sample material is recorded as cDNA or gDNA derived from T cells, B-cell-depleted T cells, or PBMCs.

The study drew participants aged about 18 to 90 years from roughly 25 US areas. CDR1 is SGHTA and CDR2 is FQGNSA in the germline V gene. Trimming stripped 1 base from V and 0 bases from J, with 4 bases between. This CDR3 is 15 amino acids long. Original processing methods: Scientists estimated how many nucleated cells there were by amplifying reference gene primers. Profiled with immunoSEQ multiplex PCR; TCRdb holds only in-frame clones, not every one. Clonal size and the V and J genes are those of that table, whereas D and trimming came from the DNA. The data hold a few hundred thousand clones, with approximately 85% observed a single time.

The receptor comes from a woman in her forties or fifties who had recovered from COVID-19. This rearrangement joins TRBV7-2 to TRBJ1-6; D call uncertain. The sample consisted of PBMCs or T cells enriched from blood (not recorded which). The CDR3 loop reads CASSLVSSYNSPLHF. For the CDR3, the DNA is TGTGCCAGCAGCTTAGTCAGCTCCTATAATTCACCCCTCCACTTT.